Listed here are 22 T cell receptor beta chains from one sample, sequenced in a study of control samples from healthy donors and cancer patients. Repertoires were generated with immunoSEQ multiplex PCR, while TCRdb's copy carries only in-frame clones and drops some. Among roughly 28,000 clones listed, 70% to 85% were seen once. The sequenced material came from PBMCs. The receptors were sampled from a man between 60 and 75 years old with head and neck cancer.

The J gene is TRBJ1-2, the V gene TRBV12-3 or TRBV12-4; a possible D gene is TRBD1 (5 bases). This CDR3 comprises 12 residues. V was clipped by 4 bases and J by 7 bases, with 10 bases between them. The CDR3 loop is CASSYGAFGYTF. The CDR3, as DNA: TGTGCCAGCAGTTACGGGGCTTTTGGCTACACCTTC.

V usage is TRBV7-3 and J usage is TRBJ2-1; D possibly uses TRBD1 or TRBD2 (5 bases each). The CDR3 has 16 residues. Per the germline V gene, CDR1 is SGHTA and CDR2 is FQGTGA. Between the trimmed V and J ends, which lost 5 bases and 8 bases, there was a span of 22 bases. The CDR3 bases are TGTGCCAGCAGCACCCCGGGACGGAGACCTATCGATGAGCAGTTCTTC. This codes for CASSTPGRRPIDEQFF.

The rearrangement joins TRBV4-2 to TRBJ1-1; TRBD1 matches 7 bases. This CDR3 is 15 amino acids long. CDR1 is LGHNA, CDR2 YNFKEQ, per germline. Trimming removed 7 bases from V and 11 bases from J; junction bases left unmatched: 19. DNA of the CDR3: TGTGCCAGCACCACTGTGACAGGGACAGTCTCTGGGGCTTTCTTT. It yields the protein CASTTVTGTVSGAFF.

This clone has more than one count but fewer than ten. This chain links TRBV7-9 with TRBJ1-4, with 7 bases identical to TRBD1. V gave up 3 bases and J gave up 6 bases; unmatched junction bases: 7. CDR3 length: 15 amino acids. CDR1 and CDR2 from the germline V gene are SEHNR and FQNEAQ (reference sequence). This chain's CDR3 is CASSFRQGLDEKLFF. The CDR3 region has the DNA TGTGCCAGCAGCTTTCGACAGGGACTTGATGAAAAACTGTTTTTT.

This clone was recorded only once. This chain joins TRBV6-2 or TRBV6-3 and TRBJ1-2; D possibly corresponds to TRBD1 (6 bases). The CDR3 is 14 residues long. V was cut by 5 bases and J by 2 bases, with 12 bases left in between. Germline-derived CDR1 and CDR2 are MNHEY and SVGEGT. CDR3: CASSRGQTNYGYTF. CDR3 DNA: TGTGCCAGCAGTCGCGGACAGACGAACTATGGCTACACCTTC.

The V and J genes are TRBV10-1 and TRBJ2-5; tentatively, D is TRBD1 or TRBD2 (5 bases each). This CDR3 is built from 14 residues. Germline V gene lookup returns CDR1 WNHNN and CDR2 SYGVQD (reference sequence). The V end lost 5 bases, the J end lost 1 base, and 11 bases lay between the germline ends. This chain's CDR3 is CASSWGGLQETQYF. CDR3 nucleotides: TGCGCCAGCAGTTGGGGCGGGCTCCAAGAGACCCAGTACTTC.

The chain carries TRBV9 and TRBJ2-2; a weak D match, TRBD1 (5 bases). Germline assignment: CDR1 SGDLS and CDR2 YYNGEE. Trimming shortened V by 2 bases and J by 5 bases, and 13 bases separated the two germline ends. The CDR3 loop spans 15 amino acids. The DNA for the CDR3 is TGTGCCAGCAGCGTCTGGCAGGGTGGAACCGGGGAGCTGTTTTTT. Its translation is CASSVWQGGTGELFF.

The chain recombines TRBV27 with TRBJ1-1; 9 bases align to TRBD1. The CDR3 has 15 amino acids. V gave up 5 bases and J gave up 1 base; unmatched junction bases: 5. Per the germline V gene, CDR1 is MNHEY and CDR2 is SMNVEV (reference sequence). CDR3 sequence: CASSNPGQGNTEAFF. DNA of the CDR3: TGTGCCAGCAGTAATCCGGGACAGGGGAACACTGAAGCTTTCTTT.

This clone was counted between two and nine times. The V and J genes are TRBV10-3 and TRBJ1-1, with D hard to call. There are 15 residues in the CDR3. Germline V lookup: CDR1 ENHRY, CDR2 SYGVKD. V gave up 0 bases and J gave up 4 bases, with 12 bases separating them. CDR3 bases: TGTGCCATCAGTGAGTCGAAGTGGGCCGCCACTGAAGCTTTCTTT. Its translation is CAISESKWAATEAFF.

The chain is built from TRBV28 and TRBJ2-3; D remains unclear. CDR1 MDHEN and CDR2 SYDVKM come from the germline V gene. The CDR3 has 13 amino acids. Deletions cut 4 bases from V and 1 base from J, with 6 bases between. The CDR3 reads CASSWGGTDTQYF. The CDR3 DNA follows: TGTGCCAGCAGTTGGGGTGGCACAGATACGCAGTATTTT.

V is TRBV6-5 and J is TRBJ1-1; possibly TRBD1 for D (6 bases). CDR3 size: 15 residues. V was trimmed by 6 bases and J by 1 base, leaving 15 bases between them. Looked up from germline, CDR1 is MNHEY and CDR2 is SVGAGI. In DNA, the CDR3 is TGTGCCAGCAGGCCTCCTGGACAGACGAACACTGAAGCTTTCTTT. Protein: CASRPPGQTNTEAFF.

This sequence joins TRBV12-3 or TRBV12-4 and TRBJ1-1, with 8 bases identical to TRBD1. J lost 11 bases, V lost 5 bases, and 7 bases had no gene match. CDR3 length: 12 residues. In nucleotides, the CDR3 is TGTGCCAGCAGTCGGAGACAGGGGAGGGCTTTCTTT. It encodes CASSRRQGRAFF.

The J gene is TRBJ1-6, the V gene TRBV4-1, with a possible D match to TRBD1 (6 bases). Trimming removed 4 bases at V and 7 bases at J, with 17 bases between. The CDR3 totals 16 residues. Germline loops: CDR1 MGHRA, CDR2 YSYEKL. CDR3 bases: TGCGCCAGCAGCCTTTCTTACAGGGACTTGAATTCACCCCTCCACTTT. Its translation: CASSLSYRDLNSPLHF.

Concerning this clone itself: The germline gene is not matched at one end of the junction; a read error may be the cause. The rearrangement uses TRBV15 and TRBJ2-7; 7 bases agree with TRBD1. There are 17 residues in the CDR3. CDR1 LNHNV and CDR2 YYDKDF come from the germline V gene (reference sequence). CDR3 region: CATSRGIGTASSYEQCF. CDR3 nucleotides: TGTGCCACCAGCAGAGGCATAGGGACAGCCAGCTCCTACGAGCAGTGCTTC.

This clone was counted once. This chain uses TRBV3-1 (or the pseudogene TRBV3-2) with TRBJ2-7; D may be TRBD2 (6 bases). The germline gives CDR1 LGHDT, CDR2 YNNKEL (reference sequence). The CDR3 consists of 14 residues. The V and J ends lost 1 base and 9 bases respectively, with 16 bases between them. CDR3 sequence (DNA): TGTGCCAGCAGCCAAGGAAAAACCGGGACTCCGCAGTACTTC. This translates into CASSQGKTGTPQYF.

The chain links TRBV7-9 to TRBJ2-1; D not resolved. The CDR3 spans 14 residues. V shed 2 bases and J shed 8 bases, with 13 bases lying between them. Germline CDR1 SEHNR, CDR2 FQNEAQ (reference sequence). In nucleotides, the CDR3 is TGTGCCAGCAGCTTATCGAAATTGTTCGATGAGCAGTTCTTC. Protein: CASSLSKLFDEQFF.

The rearrangement links TRBV6-5 to TRBJ1-5, with no clear D. Germline V gene data show CDR1 as MNHEY and CDR2 as SVGAGI. The CDR3 is made up of 13 amino acids. Trimming removed 6 bases from V and 5 bases from J, with 11 bases in between. The DNA for the CDR3 is TGTGCCAGCAGGCCGGTGAGGGATCAGCCCCAGCATTTT. It translates to CASRPVRDQPQHF.

The CDR3 reads CASSQDLAGEAGELFF. The CDR3 DNA follows: TGCGCCAGCAGCCAAGATCTAGCGGGAGAGGCCGGGGAGCTGTTTTTT. The chain has TRBV4-3 and TRBJ2-2; TRBD2 matches at 10 bases. The CDR3 has 16 residues. Germline-derived CDR1 and CDR2 are LGHNA and YSLEER. V lost 0 bases to trimming and J lost 6 bases; unmatched junction nucleotides: 4.

The rearrangement joins TRBV19 to TRBJ1-1; D is unresolved. The germline V gene encodes CDR1 LNHDA and CDR2 SQIVND (reference sequence). V gave up 3 bases and J gave up 3 bases, with 8 bases separating them. This CDR3 has 13 amino acids. CDR3 sequence: CASSMKGYTEAFF. The CDR3, as DNA: TGTGCCAGTAGTATGAAGGGATACACTGAAGCTTTCTTT.

The chain is built from TRBV5-1 and TRBJ1-2, with a weak D call TRBD1 (6 bases). The CDR3 contains 17 residues. In germline, CDR1 is SGHRS, CDR2 YFSETQ. V was clipped by 0 bases and J by 4 bases, with 19 bases between them. The CDR3 DNA reads TGCGCCAGCAGCTTGGCCAGGGGCCGCCGCGTTGGCTATGGCTACACCTTC. Translating it yields CASSLARGRRVGYGYTF.

The chain links TRBV10-1 to TRBJ1-2, with a tentative D call TRBD1 (6 bases). Germline values: CDR1 WNHNN, CDR2 SYGVQD (reference sequence). The CDR3 extends over 14 amino acids. V was shortened by 3 bases and J by 2 bases, with 10 bases between the two germline ends. CDR3 coding DNA: TGCGCCAGCAGTGATACAGGGAAAAACTATGGCTACACCTTC. This encodes CASSDTGKNYGYTF.

The V gene is TRBV6-1, the J gene TRBJ1-1; D unresolved. With 2 bases removed from V and 0 bases from J, the gap between germline ends came to 13 bases. CDR3 length: 16 residues. Germline values: CDR1 MNHNS, CDR2 SASEGT. CDR3 region: CASSERKGYLNTEAFF. CDR3 DNA sequence: TGTGCCAGCAGTGAACGTAAGGGATACTTGAACACTGAAGCTTTCTTT.